This TCR beta chain was sequenced in a study of Graves' ophthalmopathy and Graves' hyperthyroidism. This CDR3 spans 17 amino acids. The germline V gene encodes CDR1 SGHRS and CDR2 YFSETQ. Hyperthyroidism in these 18- to 65-year-old patients was newly diagnosed, lasting under 2 months. Patients were left out if they had other autoimmune diseases, uncontrolled infections, pregnancy or lactation. RNA transcripts yielded amplified TCR beta CDR3 regions. HTBI primers served in a first-round RT-PCR, which a second-round multiplex PCR followed. Each CDR3 protein gets one entry after TCRdb re-called the multiplex PCR reads with MiXCR. The table lists approximately 1.2 million distinct CDR3 sequences, about 38% of them singletons. On this clonotype: What it binds is unknown. Sequence at one end of the junction differs from germline and may be a read error.

Findings and limits, study-wide: Forecasting of ophthalmopathy progression by the model achieved less than 71% sensitivity and less than 80% specificity. Blood repertoires reportedly contained most expanded thyroid clonotypes above 0.001 frequency.

This receptor was identified in an adult man with Graves' hyperthyroidism. The chain has TRBV5-1 and TRBJ2-5, with D possibly TRBD2 on 6 matching bases. The sample consisted of peripheral blood or thyroid tissue (not recorded which). CDR3 amino acids: CASSPHASENFPETQYF. Here the CDR3 DNA reads TGTGCCAGCAGCCCTCACGCTAGCGAGAACTTCCCCGAGACCCAGTACTTC. Looking up the rest from reference TRBV5-1 and TRBJ2-5 gives the full variable domain: KAGVTQTPRYLIKTRGQQVTLSCSPISGHRSVSWYQQTPGQGLQFLFEYFSETQRNKGNFPGRFSGRQFSNSRSEMNVSTLELGDSALYLCASSPHASENFPETQYFGPGTRLLVL.